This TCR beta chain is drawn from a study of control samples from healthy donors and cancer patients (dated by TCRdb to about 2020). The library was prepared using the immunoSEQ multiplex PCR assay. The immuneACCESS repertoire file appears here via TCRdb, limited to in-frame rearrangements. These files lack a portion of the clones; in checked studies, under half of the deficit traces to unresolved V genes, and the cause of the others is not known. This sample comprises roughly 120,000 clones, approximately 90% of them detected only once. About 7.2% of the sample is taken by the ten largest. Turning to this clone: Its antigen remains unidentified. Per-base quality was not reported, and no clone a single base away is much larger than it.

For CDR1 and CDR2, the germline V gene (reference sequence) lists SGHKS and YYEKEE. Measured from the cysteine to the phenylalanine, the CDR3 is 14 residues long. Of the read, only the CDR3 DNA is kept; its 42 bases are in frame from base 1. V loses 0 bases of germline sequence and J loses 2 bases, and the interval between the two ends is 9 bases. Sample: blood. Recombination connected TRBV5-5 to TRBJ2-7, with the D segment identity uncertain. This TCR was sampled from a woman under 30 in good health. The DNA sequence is TGTGCCAGCAGCTTGGACAGAATAACCTACGAGCAGTACTTC. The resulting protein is CASSLDRITYEQYF.